This is a list of T cell receptor beta chains from one sample in a study of PD-L1 blockade in urothelial cancer. Some clones are missing from TCRdb's copy, which holds only in-frame ones; the method was immunoSEQ multiplex PCR. This sample has about 74,000 clones, with roughly 84% found just once. The sequences come from PBMCs, collected around atezolizumab (anti-PD-L1) treatment. Source of these receptors: a man between 65 and 80 years old with urothelial cancer. Each CDR3 is given without its conserved first and last residue.

13,TRBV2,ASSDQGRVSQPQH
10,TRBV9,ASSGQNEKLF
14,TRBV7-9,ASSSEDSGGNEKLF
12,TRBV18,ASSPQGAGEKLF
14,TRBV27,ASSLSASGAYNEQF
14,TRBV2,ASSEESATGTYEQY
13,TRBV6-5,ASTHGQGHYNEQF
12,TRBV28,ASRRGTNTGELF
12,TRBV5-1,ASSIGQSTGELF
10,TRBV5-1,ASSLGLAEQF
15,TRBV7-8,ASSLASIADSSYEQY
13,TRBV19,ASRQGQGSYNEQF
14,TRBV4-2,ASSQEVAGGSDTQY
14,TRBV10-3,AISEKGTTSTDTQY
13,TRBV5-4,ASSLARGGQGEAF
13,TRBV7-3,ASSSTGVTTDTQY
12,TRBV6-1,ASSEGGGAYEQY
15,TRBV5-1,ASSSTSGTVGTGELF
13,TRBV6-5,ASRGTGGWVYEQY
13,TRBV27,ASSFGGRTTDTQY
15,TRBV5-5,ASSPRDRGRVEYEQY
12,TRBV5-6,ASSLSAPNQPQH
13,TRBV5-1,ASSTAGTTNEKLF
12,TRBV30,AWRDRGRNGELF
10,TRBV6-5,ASSPQGYEQY
16,TRBV2,ASSEPTGRREGTGELF
13,TRBV27,ASSATGDSYNEQF
12,TRBV19,ASSISGSGYTIY
11,TRBV19,ASSGLPTGELF
13,TRBV9,ASSVSSGGYNEQF
10,TRBV28,ASSWGTFSRT
13,TRBV15,ATSRDVGQGQPQH
13,TRBV7-8,ASSSERGFRQPQH
15,TRBV5-1,ASSITGGTSGANVLT
13,TRBV5-6,ASSSQGRRRNEQF
13,TRBV11-2,ASSLARTGQETQY
14,TRBV28,ASSFLPVGGGTEAF
13,TRBV6-4,ASSVGTGETDTQY
17,TRBV9,ASSGRLAGGSSSYNEQF
12,TRBV7-8,ASSPTDRGEKLF